A single sample gave rise to the 8 T cell receptor beta chains below, sequenced in a study of cytomegalovirus exposure and HLA in healthy donors. The PCR was carried out with 60 Vbeta primers and 13 Jbeta primers. Sequencing was performed with immunoSEQ multiplex PCR; in TCRdb, only in-frame clones are kept and a portion is missing. The sample consists of some 170,000 clones, more than 65% of them appearing once. Sequencing was performed on PBMCs. The receptors shown here come from a young man in good health and CMV-seropositive.

The rearrangement links TRBV29-1 to TRBJ2-5; unclear D gene. Germline CDR1 and CDR2: SQVTM and ANQGSEA. This CDR3 is built from 13 residues. The ends were cut back, 7 bases at V and 2 bases at J, with 14 bases in the middle. CDR3 sequence (DNA): TGCAGCGGAGCTCGAGCGCCTCAAGAGACCCAGTACTTC. Its protein product is CSGARAPQETQYF.

V gene TRBV5-4 combines with J gene TRBJ1-1; no clear D gene. Germline CDR1 and CDR2: SGHNT and YYREEE (reference sequence). CDR3 length: 15 residues. V lost 1 base and J 10 bases, leaving 20 bases between the germline ends. The CDR3 DNA reads TGTGCCAGCAGCTTGACCGGAAGCAGGCCCTCTCGAGCTTTCTTT. Protein sequence: CASSLTGSRPSRAFF.

The chain combines TRBV5-1 with TRBJ1-1; D might be TRBD1 (5 bases). The CDR3 runs to 14 residues. Trimming left V 2 bases short and J 4 bases short, with 12 bases between. The germline V gene encodes CDR1 SGHRS and CDR2 YFSETQ. CDR3 bases: TGCGCCAGCAGCTTACGGGACGGGAGCACTGAAGCTTTCTTT. This translates into CASSLRDGSTEAFF.

The rearrangement uses TRBV7-6 and TRBJ2-5; a possible D gene is TRBD2 (6 bases). CDR3 length: 14 amino acids. The germline V gene has CDR1 SGHVS and CDR2 FNYEAQ. Trimming cost V 8 bases and J 4 bases, with 17 bases left between them. The DNA of the CDR3 is TGTGCCAGCGCTTCCTTTGGGGGAGGAGAGACCCAGTACTTC. Translated, it gives CASASFGGGETQYF. Supplemented by reference TRBV7-6 and TRBJ2-5, the full variable domain reads GAGVSQSPRYKVTKRGQDVALRCDPISGHVSLYWYRQALGQGPEFLTYFNYEAQQDKSGLPNDRFSAERPEGSISTLTIQRTEQRDSAMYRCASASFGGGETQYFGPGTRLLVL.

For the CDR3, the DNA is TGTGCCAGCAGGGGGGAGGTATCTGGAAACACCATATATTTT. It encodes CASRGEVSGNTIYF. The chain joins TRBV28 to TRBJ1-3, with a weak D call TRBD1 (5 bases). Deletions cut 6 bases from V and 1 base from J, with 10 bases between. The CDR3 runs 14 residues. Germline V gene sequence: CDR1 MDHEN, CDR2 SYDVKM.

The rearrangement uses TRBV19 and TRBJ1-2; D possibly corresponds to TRBD1 (6 bases). CDR1 is LNHDA, CDR2 SQIVND, per germline (reference sequence). V was shortened by 5 bases and J by 2 bases, with 18 bases between the two germline ends. CDR3 length: 16 amino acids. CDR3 in DNA: TGTGCCAGTAGTCCCTCAGGACAGCTGAAAAACTATGGCTACACCTTC. Amino acid sequence: CASSPSGQLKNYGYTF. The full variable domain, in which reference TRBV19 and TRBJ1-2 provide the parts outside the CDR3, is DGGITQSPKYLFRKEGQNVTLSCEQNLNHDAMYWYRQDPGQGLRLIYYSQIVNDFQKGDIAEGYSVSREKKESFPLTVTSAQKNPTAFYLCASSPSGQLKNYGYTFGSGTRLTVV.

The J gene is TRBJ1-2, the V gene TRBV30; D not certain. Germline V gene sequence: CDR1 GTSNPN, CDR2 SVGIG (reference sequence). The CDR3 totals 15 residues. The V end was cut by 1 base, the J end by 4 bases, with 16 bases between. The CDR3 loop is CAWSGGFQILYGYTF. Here the CDR3 DNA reads TGTGCCTGGAGTGGAGGGTTTCAGATCCTCTATGGCTACACCTTC.

The chain carries TRBV6-1 and TRBJ1-4, with a weak D call TRBD1 (6 bases). CDR3 length: 13 residues. V gave up 5 bases and J gave up 6 bases, with 10 bases separating them. Germline V gives CDR1 MNHNS, CDR2 SASEGT. CDR3: CASSYSGDEKLFF. The CDR3 coding sequence is TGTGCCAGCAGTTATTCAGGGGATGAAAAACTGTTTTTT.